The 23 T cell receptor beta chains below were found in one sample sequenced in a study of blood T cell repertoires in COVID-19. Produced via immunoSEQ multiplex PCR; TCRdb's table is partial and in-frame only. The sample lists approximately 150,000 clones, approximately 87% seen once, with over 9% in the top ten. Sequences were obtained from PBMCs or T cells enriched from blood (not recorded which). The origin of the receptors is a man aged 60 to 75 who had recovered from COVID-19.

The chain couples TRBV4-1 to TRBJ2-2; 7 positions match TRBD2. Per germline, CDR1 MGHRA and CDR2 YSYEKL. CDR3 size: 16 residues. Trimming at V came to 3 bases and at J to 2 bases, leaving 6 bases not matched to a gene. The CDR3 is CASSQSGTINTGELFF. The CDR3 DNA reads as TGCGCCAGCAGCCAGAGCGGGACGATTAACACCGGGGAGCTGTTTTTT.

The chain uses TRBV7-3 and TRBJ2-5; 7 bases are shared with TRBD2. Germline CDR1 is SGHTA and CDR2 is FQGTGA. V lost 1 base, J lost 4 bases, and 3 bases stayed unmatched. CDR3 length: 14 residues. CDR3 in amino acids: CASSLNPGGETQYF. The CDR3 DNA is TGTGCCAGCAGCTTAAATCCGGGAGGAGAGACCCAGTACTTC. Filled out from reference TRBV7-3 and TRBJ2-5, the complete variable domain reads GAGVSQTPSNKVTEKGKYVELRCDPISGHTALYWYRQSLGQGPEFLIYFQGTGAADDSGLPNDRFFAVRPEGSVSTLKIQRTERGDSAVYLCASSLNPGGETQYFGPGTRLLVL.

V is TRBV3-1 (or the pseudogene TRBV3-2) and J is TRBJ2-2, with D possibly TRBD1 on 5 matching bases. V dropped 3 bases and J dropped 7 bases, with 12 bases sitting between them. Germline loops: CDR1 LGHDT, CDR2 YNNKEL (reference sequence). This CDR3 is built from 14 residues. The CDR3 region is CASSQGLRGGELFF. The CDR3, as DNA: TGTGCCAGCAGCCAGGGGCTTCGAGGCGGGGAGCTGTTTTTT.

The V call is TRBV5-1, the J call TRBJ1-6, with D possibly being TRBD1 (5 bases). V gave up 4 bases and J gave up 10 bases, with 18 bases separating them. The CDR3 contains 15 residues. Germline CDR1 SGHRS, CDR2 YFSETQ. This CDR3 reads CASSPLPQRGSPLHF. CDR3 DNA: TGCGCCAGCAGCCCCCTGCCCCAGCGGGGCTCACCCCTCCACTTT.

This clone has only one observation. This rearrangement joins TRBV13 to TRBJ1-1; a possible D gene is TRBD1 (6 bases). CDR1 and CDR2 from the germline V gene are PRHDT and FYEKMQ (reference sequence). Trimming pared 5 bases from V and 1 base from J, leaving 8 bases between. CDR3 length: 13 residues. CDR3 bases: TGTGCCAGCAGCAGGGGACAGAACACTGAAGCTTTCTTT. This codes for CASSRGQNTEAFF.

Remarks on this clone: Distinct nucleotide sequences in the sample also encode this CDR3. The chain is built from TRBV7-9 and TRBJ2-7; 14 bases fit TRBD2. The ends lost 4 bases at V and 3 bases at J; junction bases unmatched: 2. Germline V gene data show CDR1 as SEHNR and CDR2 as FQNEAQ (reference sequence). This CDR3 spans 15 amino acids. CDR3 nucleotide sequence: TGTGCCAGCAGCTCGGGGACTAGCGGGAGCTACGAGCAGTACTTC. This sequence encodes CASSSGTSGSYEQYF.

The chain is built from TRBV24-1 and TRBJ1-2, with 9 bases aligning to TRBD1. This CDR3 has 14 amino acids. V was clipped by 2 bases and J by 5 bases; unmatched bases: 2. The germline gives CDR1 KGHDR, CDR2 SFDVKD. The CDR3 region is CATSDWDREYGYTF. The CDR3 region has the DNA TGTGCCACCAGTGATTGGGACAGGGAATATGGCTACACCTTC.

V gene TRBV7-3 combines with J gene TRBJ2-5; D not certain. CDR1 is SGHTA, CDR2 FQGTGA, per germline. This CDR3 comprises 15 residues. V lost 5 bases and J lost 0, with 13 bases in between. The CDR3 sequence: CASSPSARYQETQYF. The CDR3 DNA reads TGTGCCAGCAGCCCCAGCGCTAGATACCAAGAGACCCAGTACTTC.

This chain connects TRBV5-1 to TRBJ2-5; tentative D call: TRBD1 (6 bases). Trimming stripped 2 bases from V and 4 bases from J, with 21 bases between. The germline V gene has CDR1 SGHRS and CDR2 YFSETQ. The CDR3 consists of 17 residues. The CDR3 bases are TGCGCCAGCAGCTTAAGAGGCCTCGGCGGCAGGGGAGAGACCCAGTACTTC. It specifies CASSLRGLGGRGETQYF.

This chain connects TRBV7-8 to TRBJ1-2; TRBD1 matches at 7 bases. Trimming cost V 5 bases and J 2 bases; bases outside gene matches: 11. The CDR3 covers 16 residues. CDR1 and CDR2 (germline): SGHVS, FQNEAQ. The CDR3: CASSLLYRGTNYGYTF. CDR3 in DNA: TGTGCCAGCAGCCTTCTCTACAGGGGAACCAACTATGGCTACACCTTC.

V and J are TRBV19 and TRBJ2-6; 9 bases match TRBD1. There are 18 residues in the CDR3. The V segment lost 4 bases and the J segment 0 bases; nucleotides outside the gene matches: 7. CDR1 and CDR2 from the germline V gene are LNHDA and SQIVND (reference sequence). The CDR3 coding sequence is TGTGCCAGTAGTACTAGGACAGGGGATAGCTCTGGGGCCAACGTCCTGACTTTC. This encodes CASSTRTGDSSGANVLTF. The whole variable domain, remainder taken from reference TRBV19 and TRBJ2-6, is DGGITQSPKYLFRKEGQNVTLSCEQNLNHDAMYWYRQDPGQGLRLIYYSQIVNDFQKGDIAEGYSVSREKKESFPLTVTSAQKNPTAFYLCASSTRTGDSSGANVLTFGAGSRLTVL.

V gene TRBV10-3 combines with J gene TRBJ1-3; TRBD1 might be the D (5 bases). This CDR3 region has 17 residues. Germline V gene data show CDR1 as ENHRY and CDR2 as SYGVKD. V lost 6 bases and J lost 1, with 19 bases in between. DNA for the CDR3: TGTGCCATCAGGGCAGTCGGACATTTGACTTCTGGAAACACCATATATTTT. Its protein is CAIRAVGHLTSGNTIYF.

J is TRBJ2-1 and V is TRBV9; D is ambiguous. From germline, CDR1 is SGDLS and CDR2 YYNGEE. V was shortened by 0 bases and J by 4 bases, with 8 bases between the two germline ends. The CDR3 sequence is 14 residues long. CDR3 coding DNA: TGTGCCAGCAGCGTAGGGGTGACTTACAATGAGCAGTTCTTC. Its protein product is CASSVGVTYNEQFF.

The rearrangement uses TRBV2 and TRBJ2-5; tentatively, D is TRBD1 (5 bases). The V gene lost 6 bases and the J gene lost 2 bases, with 13 bases spanning the gap. This CDR3 spans 14 amino acids. Germline-derived CDR1 and CDR2 are SNHLY and FYNNEI. DNA for the CDR3: TGTGCCAGCAGCATAGGGGCCAAACAAGAGACCCAGTACTTC. Encoded protein: CASSIGAKQETQYF.

This chain joins TRBV7-6 and TRBJ1-6, with 7 positions matching TRBD1. The length of the CDR3 is 16 residues. J was trimmed by 0 bases and V by 3 bases; bases with no gene match: 2. Germline-derived CDR1 and CDR2 are SGHVS and FNYEAQ. CDR3 sequence reads: CASSLAGGSYNSPLHF. CDR3 bases: TGTGCCAGCAGCTTGGCAGGGGGCTCCTATAATTCACCCCTCCACTTT.

V and J are TRBV7-6 and TRBJ1-1; 9 positions match TRBD1. The V gene's germline CDR1 is SGHVS and CDR2 FNYEAQ. CDR3 length: 14 amino acids. The trim removed 4 bases at V and 5 bases at J, leaving 5 bases unmatched. In DNA, the CDR3 is TGTGCCAGCAGCTCGACAGGGGGGAGGACTGAAGCTTTCTTT. The encoded protein is CASSSTGGRTEAFF.

Comment on this clone: Other DNA sequences in this specimen translate into the identical CDR3. The gene calls are TRBV5-1 and TRBJ2-7, with D perhaps TRBD1 (6 bases). CDR3 length equals 13 residues. The germline gives CDR1 SGHRS, CDR2 YFSETQ. Trimming shortened V by 4 bases and J by 2 bases, and 10 bases separated the two germline ends. The CDR3 DNA sequence: TGCGCCAGCAGCAGGACAGAGACCTACGAGCAGTACTTC. This sequence encodes CASSRTETYEQYF.

V gene TRBV6-5 combines with J gene TRBJ2-3; 10 bases map to TRBD2. The V gene's germline CDR1 is MNHEY and CDR2 SVGAGI. Losses at the gene ends were 5 bases for V and 2 bases for J; bases not matched to a gene: 4. The CDR3 is 15 residues long. This CDR3 is CASSRTSGFTDTQYF. CDR3 in DNA: TGTGCCAGCAGTAGGACTAGCGGATTCACAGATACGCAGTATTTT.

The chain carries TRBV28 and TRBJ1-5; D is possibly TRBD1 (5 bases). Trimming cost V 7 bases and J 6 bases, with 13 bases left between them. The CDR3 contains 13 residues. CDR1 and CDR2 (germline): MDHEN, SYDVKM. The CDR3 sequence is CASTPFGGQPQHF. CDR3 DNA sequence: TGTGCCAGCACTCCTTTCGGGGGTCAGCCCCAGCATTTT.

The rearrangement uses TRBV10-3 and TRBJ1-5; 8 bases line up with TRBD1. Germline V lookup: CDR1 ENHRY, CDR2 SYGVKD. With V trimmed by 8 bases and J by 2 bases, 5 bases remained unmatched. The CDR3 sequence is 14 residues long. The chain's CDR3 is CAIGQGIGNQPQHF. The CDR3 DNA reads as TGTGCCATCGGACAGGGAATAGGCAATCAGCCCCAGCATTTT.

This clone was detected once. The chain combines TRBV28 with TRBJ1-2, with 9 positions matching TRBD1. With 10 bases clipped from V and 6 bases from J, the junction kept 12 bases outside the gene matches. CDR1 and CDR2 from the germline V gene are MDHEN and SYDVKM. This CDR3 is 14 amino acids long. The CDR3 bases are TGTGCCATCCTACCGGGACAGGGAGATCATGGCTACACCTTC. Translated: CAILPGQGDHGYTF.

The rearrangement joins TRBV28 to TRBJ2-1, with a possible D match to TRBD2 (7 bases). Between the trimmed V and J ends, which lost 4 bases and 4 bases, there was a span of 17 bases. Germline V gene lookup returns CDR1 MDHEN and CDR2 SYDVKM. The length of the CDR3 is 16 residues. As DNA, the CDR3 is TGTGCCAGCAGTTGGGGGGGCAGGGACACATACAATGAGCAGTTCTTC. Translating it yields CASSWGGRDTYNEQFF.

J is TRBJ2-7 and V is TRBV5-1; tentatively, D is TRBD2 (5 bases). CDR3 length: 14 amino acids. Per germline, CDR1 SGHRS and CDR2 YFSETQ. V lost 0 bases and J 5 bases, leaving 12 bases between the germline ends. The CDR3 loop reads CASSLERGKDEQYF. The CDR3 bases are TGCGCCAGCAGCTTGGAACGGGGTAAGGACGAGCAGTACTTC.